The 24 T cell receptor beta chains presented below share a single source sample, sequenced in a study of OX40 agonist ivuxolimab in advanced cancers. Assay used: immunoSEQ multiplex PCR; TCRdb lists only in-frame clones, some missing. The table lists about 40,000 clones, 88% of them singletons. Sequences were derived from CD4+ or CD8+ T cells sorted from blood, sampled in a trial of the OX40 agonist ivuxolimab. The receptors were gathered from an adult with an advanced solid tumor such as melanoma, head and neck, liver or kidney cancer.

The V and J genes are TRBV28 and TRBJ2-4; D remains ambiguous. The ends were cut back, 2 bases at V and 0 bases at J, with 11 bases in the middle. The CDR3 extends over 16 amino acids. Per germline, CDR1 MDHEN and CDR2 SYDVKM. The CDR3 sequence is CASSLGLGLAKNIQYF. The DNA of the CDR3 is TGTGCCAGCAGTTTAGGTTTAGGATTAGCCAAAAACATTCAGTACTTC.

The chain joins TRBV5-1 to TRBJ2-3, with 8 bases that match TRBD2. With 4 bases clipped from V and 0 bases from J, the junction kept 4 bases outside the gene matches. There are 15 residues in the CDR3. Germline lookup yields CDR1 SGHRS and CDR2 YFSETQ. The CDR3 loop reads CASSDQRESTDTQYF. In DNA form, the CDR3 reads TGCGCCAGCAGCGACCAGCGGGAGAGCACAGATACGCAGTATTTT.

The chain links TRBV19 to TRBJ1-2; weak D call: TRBD1 (5 bases). The CDR3 spans 15 residues. Trimming took off 5 bases at V and 4 bases at J, with 17 bases between the two ends. CDR1 LNHDA and CDR2 SQIVND come from the germline V gene (reference sequence). In DNA form, the CDR3 reads TGTGCCAGTAGTCCATCACTCCGGGACCTCTATGGCTACACCTTC. Residues: CASSPSLRDLYGYTF.

V and J are TRBV6-5 and TRBJ2-1, with TRBD2 matching over 10 bases. CDR1 is MNHEY and CDR2 is SVGAGI in the germline V gene. Trimming at V came to 0 bases and at J to 13 bases, leaving 12 bases not matched to a gene. This CDR3 has 16 amino acids. This CDR3 reads CASSYSILAGGHVQFF. CDR3 DNA sequence: TGTGCCAGCAGTTACTCGATTTTAGCGGGAGGCCATGTACAGTTCTTC.

The V call is TRBV13, the J call TRBJ1-1; 8 bases map to TRBD1. The CDR3 runs to 17 residues. Germline-derived CDR1 and CDR2 are PRHDT and FYEKMQ (reference sequence). Trimming took 5 bases from V and 0 from J; bases not matched to a gene: 11. The CDR3 protein is CASSSQGALGLNTEAFF. CDR3 bases: TGTGCCAGCAGCAGCCAGGGGGCGCTTGGCCTGAACACTGAAGCTTTCTTT.

The CDR3 DNA reads as TGTGCCACCGACCGGGGGCCTGAAGCTTTCTTT. Its translation: CATDRGPEAFF. This chain uses TRBV6-5 with TRBJ1-1; possibly TRBD1 for D (6 bases). Germline V lookup: CDR1 MNHEY, CDR2 SVGAGI. Trimming took 10 bases from V and 6 from J, leaving 12 bases between them. The CDR3 loop spans 11 amino acids.

V gene TRBV6-5 combines with J gene TRBJ2-7; no reliable D call. The CDR3 has 13 amino acids. Germline V gene lookup returns CDR1 MNHEY and CDR2 SVGAGI. V lost 0 bases, J lost 4 bases, and 7 bases lay in between. The CDR3 here is CASSYSVAYEQYF. The CDR3 DNA reads TGTGCCAGCAGTTACTCAGTCGCTTACGAGCAGTACTTC.

This clone was found once. The chain links TRBV7-9 to TRBJ1-1; no definite D call. The ends were cut back, 5 bases at V and 10 bases at J, with 14 bases in the middle. Germline CDR1 and CDR2: SEHNR and FQNEAQ (reference sequence). The CDR3 spans 12 residues. The CDR3 bases are TGTGCCAGCAGCCCCGGACTCTTTGGAGCTTTCTTT. This codes for CASSPGLFGAFF.

The V gene is TRBV7-2, the J gene TRBJ2-5, with D uncertain. V was clipped by 2 bases and J by 7 bases, with 11 bases between them. Germline loops: CDR1 SGHTA, CDR2 FQGNSA. This CDR3 contains 13 residues. The chain's CDR3 is CASSLTGWGTQYF. CDR3 nucleotides: TGTGCCAGCAGCTTAACCGGGTGGGGGACCCAGTACTTC.

V is TRBV5-1 and J is TRBJ2-1; 11 bases are a match to TRBD2. J gave up 5 bases and V 2 bases, and 6 bases lay outside the gene matches. The CDR3 spans 16 residues. CDR1 is SGHRS, CDR2 YFSETQ, per germline. This chain's CDR3 is CASSFLAGGTDNEQFF. The CDR3, as DNA: TGCGCCAGCAGCTTCCTAGCGGGAGGCACGGACAATGAGCAGTTCTTC.

The chain carries TRBV27 and TRBJ1-2; D ambiguous. Per the germline V gene, CDR1 is MNHEY and CDR2 is SMNVEV (reference sequence). This CDR3 is built from 14 residues. Trimming took off 5 bases at V and 4 bases at J, with 14 bases between the two ends. The DNA for the CDR3 is TGTGCCAGCAGTAGCGGAGGGAATCTCTATGGCTACACCTTC. It codes for CASSSGGNLYGYTF.

Only one count was recorded for this clone. The chain couples TRBV6-6 to TRBJ2-1; the D is unclear. Deletions cut 2 bases from V and 8 bases from J, with 10 bases between. The CDR3 is 13 residues long. Germline lookup yields CDR1 MNHNY and CDR2 SVGAGI (reference sequence). Written as DNA, the CDR3 is TGTGCCAGCAGTTACGTCCAGGCCGATGAGCAGTTCTTC. This encodes CASSYVQADEQFF.

CDR3 in amino acids: CASRDRGNTEAFF. The CDR3 DNA reads TGTGCCAGCAGGGACAGGGGGAACACTGAAGCTTTCTTT. This rearrangement joins TRBV6-1 to TRBJ1-1; 9 bases align to TRBD1. Germline V gene sequence: CDR1 MNHNS, CDR2 SASEGT. This CDR3 comprises 13 residues. The ends lost 6 bases at V and 1 base at J; junction bases unmatched: 0.

This chain connects TRBV4-2 to TRBJ2-7; weak D call: TRBD2 (7 bases). CDR1 LGHNA and CDR2 YNFKEQ come from the germline V gene. Deletions cut 4 bases from V and 2 bases from J, with 15 bases between. CDR3 length: 15 residues. CDR3 loop: CASSPRGEGTYEQYF. CDR3 DNA: TGTGCCAGCAGCCCGAGGGGGGAGGGAACCTACGAGCAGTACTTC.

The V call is TRBV29-1, the J call TRBJ2-1; 10 nucleotides line up with TRBD1. The CDR3 is 14 amino acids. Germline lookup yields CDR1 SQVTM and CDR2 ANQGSEA. V shed 6 bases and J 7 bases; nucleotides not matched to a gene: 9. The CDR3 region is CSVAGTGVTNEQFF. In DNA, the CDR3 is TGCAGCGTCGCCGGGACAGGGGTTACTAATGAGCAGTTCTTC.

The chain recombines TRBV11-2 with TRBJ1-3; D is unresolved. Looked up from germline, CDR1 is SGHAT and CDR2 is FQNNGV. The length of the CDR3 is 14 residues. Deletions cut 5 bases from V and 0 bases from J, with 8 bases between. The CDR3 reads CASSRRSSGNTIYF. The CDR3 DNA follows: TGTGCCAGCAGCCGACGTAGCTCTGGAAACACCATATATTTT.

CDR3 protein: CASTGLGRGTEAFF. The DNA for the CDR3 is TGTGCCAGCACCGGTTTAGGTCGGGGCACTGAAGCTTTCTTT. The V gene is TRBV6-6, the J gene TRBJ1-1; unclear D gene. V shed 7 bases and J shed 4 bases, with 16 bases lying between them. The CDR3 extends over 14 amino acids. The germline gives CDR1 MNHNY, CDR2 SVGAGI (reference sequence).

The V and J genes are TRBV5-6 and TRBJ2-1, with TRBD1 identical over 9 bases. The germline gives CDR1 SGHDT, CDR2 YYEEEE. CDR3 size: 14 residues. V was clipped by 5 bases and J by 6 bases; unmatched bases: 6. The CDR3 loop reads CASSFGTGINEQFF. CDR3 DNA: TGTGCCAGCAGTTTTGGGACAGGGATCAATGAGCAGTTCTTC.

The chain carries TRBV27 and TRBJ2-7, with a tentative D call TRBD2 (5 bases). V dropped 3 bases and J dropped 0 bases, with 21 bases sitting between them. The V gene's germline CDR1 is MNHEY and CDR2 SMNVEV (reference sequence). This CDR3 is 18 amino acids long. In DNA form, the CDR3 reads TGTGCCAGCAGTTTCCGGGGTGGTTCAGCCCCTTACTCCTACGAGCAGTACTTC. Encoded protein: CASSFRGGSAPYSYEQYF.

J is TRBJ1-5 and V is TRBV28; D call uncertain. Trimming shortened V by 0 bases and J by 3 bases, and 12 bases separated the two germline ends. CDR3 length: 16 residues. Germline V CDR1 and CDR2: MDHEN, SYDVKM. The CDR3 region has the DNA TGTGCCAGCAGTTTATGGGCCGACCCGTTCAATCAGCCCCAGCATTTT. This encodes CASSLWADPFNQPQHF.

V and J are TRBV5-1 and TRBJ2-1; D possibly matches TRBD1 or TRBD2 (6 bases each). Germline V gene lookup returns CDR1 SGHRS and CDR2 YFSETQ. V dropped 2 bases and J dropped 6 bases, with 15 bases sitting between them. CDR3 size: 15 residues. This chain's CDR3 is CASSLSGGGVNEQFF. CDR3 DNA: TGCGCCAGCAGCTTATCTGGAGGGGGAGTCAATGAGCAGTTCTTC.

This clone was recorded a few times. The V gene is TRBV6-1, the J gene TRBJ1-2; no reliable D call. The V gene's germline CDR1 is MNHNS and CDR2 SASEGT. The CDR3 runs 14 residues. V was shortened by 1 base and J by 3 bases, with 9 bases between the two germline ends. CDR3 sequence (DNA): TGTGCCAGCAGTGAAGTTGGGGTTGACTATGGCTACACCTTC. Protein sequence: CASSEVGVDYGYTF.

J is TRBJ2-5 and V is TRBV28; 14 bases line up with TRBD2. Germline V gene lookup returns CDR1 MDHEN and CDR2 SYDVKM. V was pared by 3 bases and J by 4 bases, with 16 bases of the junction left unmatched. This CDR3 comprises 20 residues. The CDR3 nucleotides read TGTGCCAGCAGTTTCTCACACTCTGCACCCGGACTAGCGGGAGGAGAGACCCAGTACTTC. It encodes CASSFSHSAPGLAGGETQYF.

The chain couples TRBV28 to TRBJ2-7, with D maybe TRBD1 (6 bases). Trimming took 6 bases from V and 2 from J, leaving 14 bases between them. CDR1 MDHEN and CDR2 SYDVKM come from the germline V gene. There are 14 residues in the CDR3. For the CDR3, the DNA is TGTGCCAGCAGGACAGACAGGCTCACCTACGAGCAGTACTTC. Its translation is CASRTDRLTYEQYF.